The 18 T cell receptor beta chains in this list originate from one sample, sequenced in a study of control samples from healthy donors and cancer patients. The table came from immunoSEQ multiplex PCR; TCRdb's copy has only in-frame clones and leaves some out. The data hold 130,000 or so clones, with about nine tenths observed a single time. Sequencing was performed on blood. These receptors were collected from a man between 35 and 55 years old in good health.

This rearrangement joins TRBV19 to TRBJ2-1; 13 bases line up with TRBD2. CDR1 and CDR2 (germline): LNHDA, SQIVND (reference sequence). This CDR3 has 17 amino acids. V gave up 5 bases and J gave up 4 bases; unmatched junction bases: 8. The CDR3 coding sequence is TGTGCCAGTAGTCCCGCGACTAGCGGGGGGTCTTACAATGAGCAGTTCTTC. This codes for CASSPATSGGSYNEQFF.

CDR3 loop: CASSEAEVQSSPLHF. The CDR3 bases are TGTGCCAGCAGTGAAGCAGAGGTTCAGTCTTCACCCCTCCACTTT. The chain uses TRBV2 and TRBJ1-6; no clear D. This CDR3 is built from 15 residues. Germline assignment: CDR1 SNHLY and CDR2 FYNNEI. V dropped 0 bases and J dropped 9 bases, with 12 bases sitting between them. Variable domain in full (rest from reference TRBV2 and TRBJ1-6): EPEVTQTPSHQVTQMGQEVILRCVPISNHLYFYWYRQILGQKVEFLVSFYNNEISEKSEIFDDQFSVERPDGSNFTLKIRSTKLEDSAMYFCASSEAEVQSSPLHFGNGTRLTVT.

The V call is TRBV6-2 or TRBV6-3, the J call TRBJ2-4; a possible D gene is TRBD2 (5 bases). The CDR3 consists of 11 residues. V dropped 6 bases and J dropped 12 bases, with 12 bases sitting between them. The germline V gene encodes CDR1 MNHEY and CDR2 SVGEGT. The CDR3 here is CASSGGRSQYF. In DNA form, the CDR3 reads TGTGCCAGCAGCGGCGGGCGCAGTCAGTACTTC.

The chain couples TRBV20-1 to TRBJ2-7; 11 positions agree with TRBD2. The germline CDR1 and CDR2 sequences are DFQATT and SNEGSKA (reference sequence). V trimming: 3 bases; J trimming: 6 bases; junction bases outside the gene matches: 1. The CDR3 runs to 12 residues. CDR3 residues: CSASSGGAEQYF. CDR3 nucleotide sequence: TGCAGTGCTAGTAGCGGGGGGGCCGAGCAGTACTTC.

The genes are TRBV7-7 and TRBJ1-1; weak D call: TRBD1 (5 bases). This CDR3 spans 15 amino acids. CDR1 is SSHAT and CDR2 is FNYEAQ in the germline V gene (reference sequence). V lost 5 bases and J 5 bases, leaving 18 bases between the germline ends. The CDR3 DNA sequence: TGTGCCAGCAGCCCGATTGGAGCAGGGAAAACTGAAGCTTTCTTT. Protein sequence: CASSPIGAGKTEAFF.

The genes are TRBV4-1 and TRBJ2-3, with D perhaps TRBD2 (5 bases). Germline V gives CDR1 MGHRA, CDR2 YSYEKL. V gave up 0 bases and J gave up 5 bases, with 12 bases separating them. The CDR3 spans 15 residues. The CDR3 bases are TGCGCCAGCAGCCAAGATCCTAGTGCGGGAGATACGCAGTATTTT. This sequence encodes CASSQDPSAGDTQYF.

This chain links TRBV19 with TRBJ2-1, with TRBD2 identical over 13 bases. Germline V lookup: CDR1 LNHDA, CDR2 SQIVND (reference sequence). This CDR3 contains 16 residues. The V gene end was trimmed by 5 bases and the J gene end by 12 bases; junction bases not matched to a gene: 13. The CDR3 sequence is CASSPQTSGGAWGQFF. The CDR3 coding sequence is TGTGCCAGTAGTCCCCAAACTAGCGGGGGGGCATGGGGGCAGTTCTTC.

This chain links TRBV11-2 with TRBJ2-1; 7 bases are a match to TRBD2. This CDR3 region has 15 residues. Germline assignment: CDR1 SGHAT and CDR2 FQNNGV. Losses at the gene ends were 5 bases for V and 5 bases for J; bases not matched to a gene: 9. The CDR3: CASSMRTRGDNEQFF. The CDR3 nucleotides are TGTGCCAGCAGCATGCGGACTAGGGGAGACAATGAGCAGTTCTTC.

The rearrangement uses TRBV7-7 and TRBJ2-2, with a possible D match to TRBD2 (7 bases). Trimming cost V 3 bases and J 4 bases, with 18 bases left between them. Germline V gives CDR1 SSHAT, CDR2 FNYEAQ (reference sequence). This CDR3 is 17 amino acids long. For the CDR3, the DNA is TGTGCCAGCAGCTTTGTTTTGCCGGGGGGCAGCACCGGGGAGCTGTTTTTT. Translating gives CASSFVLPGGSTGELFF. The variable domain in full, completed from reference TRBV7-7 and TRBJ2-2, reads GAGVSQSPRYKVTKRGQDVTLRCDPISSHATLYWYQQALGQGPEFLTYFNYEAQPDKSGLPSDRFSAERPEGSISTLTIQRTEQRDSAMYRCASSFVLPGGSTGELFFGEGSRLTVL.

The V call is TRBV15, the J call TRBJ2-5; 15 nucleotides match TRBD2. J lost 5 bases, V lost 3 bases, and 4 bases had no gene match. The CDR3 is made up of 16 amino acids. In germline, CDR1 is LNHNV, CDR2 YYDKDF (reference sequence). CDR3 amino acids: CATSRPGTSGGETQYF. The CDR3 DNA reads TGTGCCACCAGCAGGCCCGGGACTAGCGGGGGGGAGACCCAGTACTTC.

This sequence joins TRBV11-3 and TRBJ2-2, with 11 bases lining up with TRBD2. The CDR3 spans 16 residues. Germline V gene data show CDR1 as SGHNT and CDR2 as YENEEA. V dropped 5 bases and J dropped 4; count of bases not matched to a gene: 6. CDR3 loop: CASSGGLAGTTGELFF. CDR3 coding DNA: TGTGCCAGCAGCGGAGGACTAGCGGGTACCACCGGGGAGCTGTTTTTT. The whole variable domain, remainder taken from reference TRBV11-3 and TRBJ2-2, is EAGVVQSPRYKIIEKKQPVAFWCNPISGHNTLYWYLQNLGQGPELLIRYENEEAVDDSQLPKDRFSAERLKGVDSTLKIQPAELGDSAVYLCASSGGLAGTTGELFFGEGSRLTVL.

The chain combines TRBV7-6 with TRBJ2-5, with TRBD1 as a possible D gene (5 bases). This CDR3 is 15 amino acids long. Germline V CDR1 and CDR2: SGHVS, FNYEAQ. V lost 6 bases and J lost 2, with 16 bases in between. The CDR3 is CASSPGHIEQETQYF. CDR3 bases: TGTGCCAGCAGTCCCGGACACATCGAACAAGAGACCCAGTACTTC.

The rearrangement uses TRBV4-3 and TRBJ2-7; 9 nucleotides align to TRBD1. The CDR3 covers 15 residues. V shed 1 base, J shed 4 bases, and the junction held 5 bases outside the gene matches. CDR1 and CDR2 (germline): LGHNA, YSLEER. CDR3 sequence: CASSQGGGQGYEQYF. The CDR3 nucleotides are TGCGCCAGCAGCCAAGGGGGCGGACAGGGGTACGAGCAGTACTTC.

This chain connects TRBV27 to TRBJ1-3; D remains ambiguous. Germline V lookup: CDR1 MNHEY, CDR2 SMNVEV (reference sequence). The V and J ends lost 6 bases and 0 bases respectively, with 3 bases between them. The CDR3 contains 12 residues. CDR3 DNA: TGTGCCAGCAGGAGCTCTGGAAACACCATATATTTT. Translation: CASRSSGNTIYF.

This chain uses TRBV7-9 with TRBJ1-1; D is ambiguous. The CDR3 contains 15 residues. Trimming stripped 5 bases from V and 3 bases from J, with 16 bases between. Per the germline V gene, CDR1 is SEHNR and CDR2 is FQNEAQ (reference sequence). The CDR3 DNA is TGTGCCAGCAGCCCCCCGGGCAGTTGGGACACTGAAGCTTTCTTT. Protein: CASSPPGSWDTEAFF.

The genes are TRBV12-5 and TRBJ1-4; 7 bases are a match to TRBD1. The trim removed 5 bases at V and 8 bases at J, leaving 5 bases unmatched. This CDR3 is 13 amino acids long. In germline, CDR1 is LGHNT, CDR2 FRNRAP. The DNA for the CDR3 is TGTGCTAGTGGTGGAACAGGGGAGGAAAAACTGTTTTTT. It translates to CASGGTGEEKLFF.

CDR3 sequence (DNA): TGTGCCAGTAGTATCTCGGCTACGACCTACGCCCCTGGGGCCAACGTCCTGACTTTC. Translated, it gives CASSISATTYAPGANVLTF. The chain joins TRBV19 to TRBJ2-6; no reliable D call. The CDR3 sequence is 19 residues long. The V end lost 3 bases, the J end lost 2 bases, and 20 bases lay between the germline ends. Germline lookup yields CDR1 LNHDA and CDR2 SQIVND (reference sequence).

V usage is TRBV6-6 and J usage is TRBJ1-2, with 10 bases lining up with TRBD1. The CDR3 sequence is 13 residues long. CDR1 and CDR2 (germline): MNHNY, SVGAGI (reference sequence). Trimming took 5 bases from V and 5 from J; bases not matched to a gene: 2. Here the CDR3 reads CASSGTGEYGYTF. CDR3 DNA sequence: TGTGCCAGCAGTGGGACAGGGGAGTATGGCTACACCTTC.